This entry concerns a single TCR beta chain. Antigen: not known. Amplification used 60 Vbeta primers and 13 Jbeta primers. Repertoires were generated with immunoSEQ multiplex PCR, while TCRdb's copy carries only in-frame clones and drops some. The sample lists about 130,000 clones; around 83% were seen once. The data were taken from a study of cytomegalovirus exposure and HLA in healthy donors. About the study: The early release's HLA-typed donors yielded 65 million to 85 million unique TCRs.

This CDR3 is built from 18 residues. Broader study findings: Usually a TCR sequence was rare, but some public TCRs were found in many donors. TCR beta chains numbering 150 to 200 were designated cytomegalovirus-associated. A later analysis associated 16,000 or so TCR beta sequences with HLA alleles at a 0.05 false discovery rate.

Sample: PBMCs. The sequence was collected from a girl under 10 years old in good health and CMV-seronegative. The genes are TRBV12-1 and TRBJ2-7; the table's D gene call, TRBD1, was not cross checked with the DNA. TRBV12-1 is an annotated pseudogene. CDR3 in DNA: TGTGCCAGCAGCTCCCGGACAGGTGGACGGAGCAACCTTTACGAGCAGTACTTC. Translation: CASSSRTGGRSNLYEQYF.